The 11 T cell receptor beta chains given below trace back to one sample, sequenced in a study of OX40 agonist ivuxolimab in advanced cancers. The library was built by means of the immunoSEQ multiplex PCR assay. The table was pulled from immuneACCESS by TCRdb, which kept in-frame rearrangements only. Such tables lose some clones; where checked, under half of the loss comes from unresolved V genes, and the rest has no known cause. Here the sample has about 40,000 clones; 70% to 90% occur a single time. The ten largest clones capture about 16% of the sample. Specimen: CD4+ or CD8+ T cells sorted from blood, collected in a trial of the OX40 agonist ivuxolimab. These receptors all come from an adult with an advanced solid tumor such as melanoma, head and neck, liver or kidney cancer.

The V and J genes are TRBV5-4 and TRBJ2-1, with 7 bases matching TRBD2. This CDR3 region has 13 residues. V was clipped by 7 bases and J by 0 bases; unmatched bases: 1. Germline V gene lookup returns CDR1 SGHNT and CDR2 YYREEE (reference sequence). CDR3: CASGRASYNEQFF. The CDR3 bases are TGTGCCAGCGGGAGGGCCTCCTACAATGAGCAGTTCTTC. Filled out from reference TRBV5-4 and TRBJ2-1, the complete variable domain reads ETGVTQSPTHLIKTRGQQVTLRCSSQSGHNTVSWYQQALGQGPQFIFQYYREEENGRGNFPPRFSGLQFPNYSSELNVNALELDDSALYLCASGRASYNEQFFGPGTRLTVL.

V is TRBV9 and J is TRBJ1-4, with D hard to call. The CDR3 loop spans 14 amino acids. CDR1 and CDR2 (germline): SGDLS, YYNGEE. Trimming took off 1 base at V and 3 bases at J, with 7 bases between the two ends. In DNA, the CDR3 is TGTGCCAGCAGCGTATCCGGGGCTAATGAAAAACTGTTTTTT. Protein sequence: CASSVSGANEKLFF.

The chain carries TRBV11-2 and TRBJ1-1; D gene unclear. This CDR3 spans 12 amino acids. V was shortened by 1 base and J by 7 bases, with 7 bases between the two germline ends. The V gene's germline CDR1 is SGHAT and CDR2 FQNNGV. CDR3 protein: CASSLGRSEAFF. DNA of the CDR3: TGTGCCAGCAGCTTAGGGCGTAGTGAAGCTTTCTTT.

The rearrangement links TRBV7-6 to TRBJ1-4, with TRBD1 identical over 7 bases. V trimming: 1 base; J trimming: 11 bases; junction bases outside the gene matches: 16. CDR1 and CDR2 (germline): SGHVS, FNYEAQ. The CDR3 totals 17 residues. The chain's CDR3 is CASSLGLLEGATVKLFF. In DNA, the CDR3 is TGTGCCAGCAGCTTAGGTCTTTTGGAGGGGGCAACGGTGAAACTGTTTTTT.

The J gene is TRBJ1-2, the V gene TRBV30, with D perhaps matching TRBD1 (6 bases). V dropped 4 bases and J dropped 8 bases, with 14 bases sitting between them. The CDR3 is made up of 12 amino acids. Germline-derived CDR1 and CDR2 are GTSNPN and SVGIG (reference sequence). In nucleotides, the CDR3 is TGTGCCTGGACAGCAGGGGCCGCGGGCTACACCTTC. This gives the protein CAWTAGAAGYTF.

This clone has a single count. The gene calls are TRBV6-5 and TRBJ2-1; 10 positions agree with TRBD2. Germline values: CDR1 MNHEY, CDR2 SVGAGI. The CDR3 totals 15 residues. The J segment lost 6 bases and the V segment lost 5 bases, leaving 7 bases of the junction unmatched. CDR3 bases: TGTGCCAGCAGTAATCTAGCGGGGGCCCTCAATGAGCAGTTCTTC. Amino acids: CASSNLAGALNEQFF.

The chain couples TRBV19 to TRBJ2-5; D is uncertain. The germline V gene has CDR1 LNHDA and CDR2 SQIVND (reference sequence). V lost 6 bases, J lost 4 bases, and 12 bases lay in between. The CDR3 is made up of 13 amino acids. CDR3 in amino acids: CASSLKTPETQYF. The CDR3 nucleotides are TGTGCCAGTAGCCTCAAGACCCCAGAGACCCAGTACTTC.

V is TRBV4-3 and J is TRBJ1-2; D unresolved. CDR1 and CDR2 (germline): LGHNA, YSLEER. Trimming left V 0 bases short and J 7 bases short, with 3 bases between. The CDR3 has 11 residues. The CDR3 nucleotides are TGCGCCAGCAGCCAAGAAGGTGGCTACACCTTC. Translation gives CASSQEGGYTF.

On this clone itself: This clone may be a read error of a much larger clone one base away. Other nucleotide sequences from this sample produce the same CDR3. The chain links TRBV19 to TRBJ1-5, with no clear D. The CDR3 extends over 15 amino acids. V lost 3 bases and J lost 0, with 9 bases in between. Per germline, CDR1 LNHDA and CDR2 SQIVND (reference sequence). CDR3 in DNA: TGTGCCAGTAGTATCTCACCTTATAGCAATCAGCCCCAGCATTTT. Residues: CASSISPYSNQPQHF.

The rearrangement joins TRBV4-3 to TRBJ1-1; TRBD1 is a possible D gene (6 bases). Between the trimmed V and J ends, which lost 6 bases and 4 bases, there was a span of 33 bases. Germline-derived CDR1 and CDR2 are LGHNA and YSLEER. This CDR3 is built from 20 residues. The CDR3 DNA sequence: TGCGCCAGCAGTCCCGCAGCCAAGGAACCGCGAGGACAGTTCACCACTGAAGCTTTCTTT. It encodes CASSPAAKEPRGQFTTEAFF.

This clone was counted once. The V and J genes are TRBV6-6 and TRBJ1-2, with D unresolved. Germline assignment: CDR1 MNHNY and CDR2 SVGAGI (reference sequence). The CDR3 is 16 residues long. With 3 bases removed from V and 8 bases from J, the gap between germline ends came to 22 bases. In DNA, the CDR3 is TGTGCCAGCAGTTATTACGCAACATCAACGACGCCGGGCTACACCTTC. The encoded protein is CASSYYATSTTPGYTF.